Shown below are 18 T cell receptor beta chains from a single sample sequenced in a study of shared clonotypes between healthy human individuals (dated by TCRdb to 2020 to 2021). CD8 naive samples were CD45RO-negative cells positively selected for CCR7, giving a CD45RA+CCR7+ population that excluded TemRA cells. The method behind the library was the immunoSEQ multiplex PCR assay. In TCRdb, the immuneACCESS table is reduced to in-frame sequences with V and J assigned. These tables do not hold every clone; where another copy was compared, an unresolved V gene accounts for under half, and the others remain unexplained. This sample is represented by over 2,000,000 clones; about 94% of them were singletons. The ten most abundant clones make up approximately 1.6% of the sample. Sequencing input: naive CD8+ T cells from PBMCs. The sample's cell subset or site label, decoded: CD45RA+CCR7+. The source of these receptors is a young man in good health. Some clones in this sample may be carry-over from other donors' samples.

The V call is TRBV25-1, the J call TRBJ1-1; TRBD1 might be the D (5 bases). The germline V and J ends were trimmed by 7 bases and 1 base, with 10 bases remaining between them. This CDR3 spans 13 amino acids. From germline, CDR1 is MGHDK and CDR2 SYGVNS. This CDR3 reads CASNRGSNTEAFF. CDR3 nucleotide sequence: TGTGCCAGCAACCGGGGCTCGAACACTGAAGCTTTCTTT.

This clone is a singleton in its sample. This chain links TRBV6-6 with TRBJ2-4; D is unclear. Trimming shortened V by 6 bases and J by 5 bases, and 11 bases separated the two germline ends. The CDR3 covers 13 residues. CDR1 is MNHNY, CDR2 SVGAGI, per germline (reference sequence). DNA of the CDR3: TGTGCCAGCAGCAATCGGGCCCAAAACATTCAGTACTTC. Translating it yields CASSNRAQNIQYF.

V gene TRBV28 combines with J gene TRBJ2-1; 9 positions agree with TRBD2. This CDR3 spans 16 amino acids. V lost 5 bases, J lost 7 bases, and 12 bases stayed unmatched. Per the germline V gene, CDR1 is MDHEN and CDR2 is SYDVKM. The CDR3 nucleotides are TGTGCCAGCAGTACACAGCGGGAGGCCTCTTGGAATGAGCAGTTCTTC. Protein product: CASSTQREASWNEQFF.

V usage is TRBV28 and J usage is TRBJ1-1, with 7 bases lining up with TRBD1. Germline CDR1 and CDR2: MDHEN and SYDVKM. V trimming: 3 bases; J trimming: 1 base; junction bases outside the gene matches: 5. The CDR3 consists of 15 residues. CDR3 sequence (DNA): TGTGCCAGCAGTTTTGCCGGGACAGAGAACACTGAAGCTTTCTTT. Amino acids: CASSFAGTENTEAFF.

The CDR3: CASRGRLAGRRDNEQFF. CDR3 coding DNA: TGTGCCAGCAGGGGTCGACTAGCGGGCCGGCGGGACAATGAGCAGTTCTTC. V is TRBV2 and J is TRBJ2-1, with TRBD2 matching over 10 bases. Trimming removed 6 bases from V and 5 bases from J; junction bases left unmatched: 13. The CDR3 contains 17 residues. Germline CDR1 and CDR2: SNHLY and FYNNEI. The variable domain in full, completed from reference TRBV2 and TRBJ2-1, reads EPEVTQTPSHQVTQMGQEVILRCVPISNHLYFYWYRQILGQKVEFLVSFYNNEISEKSEIFDDQFSVERPDGSNFTLKIRSTKLEDSAMYFCASRGRLAGRRDNEQFFGPGTRLTVL.

Points on this clone: The identical CDR3 is also encoded by other nucleotide sequences in the sample. This rearrangement joins TRBV6-5 to TRBJ2-1; D is ambiguous. Germline V gene data show CDR1 as MNHEY and CDR2 as SVGAGI. The CDR3 consists of 15 residues. The ends were cut back, 3 bases at V and 0 bases at J, with 9 bases in the middle. This CDR3 reads CASSYTRSSYNEQFF. The CDR3 DNA follows: TGTGCCAGCAGTTATACTCGGAGCTCCTACAATGAGCAGTTCTTC.

The chain combines TRBV5-6 with TRBJ1-5; D unresolved. Germline CDR1 SGHDT, CDR2 YYEEEE. The V end lost 1 base, the J end lost 3 bases, and 8 bases lay between the germline ends. The CDR3 extends over 14 amino acids. As DNA, the CDR3 is TGTGCCAGCAGCTTGAGACGGATCAATCAGCCCCAGCATTTT. It codes for CASSLRRINQPQHF.

This chain joins TRBV7-9 and TRBJ2-7, with no clear D. The V end lost 0 bases, the J end lost 3 bases, and 6 bases lay between the germline ends. The CDR3 is made up of 13 amino acids. Germline V lookup: CDR1 SEHNR, CDR2 FQNEAQ (reference sequence). The CDR3 nucleotides read TGTGCCAGCAGCTTAGCACAAGTCTACGAGCAGTACTTC. Translation gives CASSLAQVYEQYF. The variable domain in full, completed from reference TRBV7-9 and TRBJ2-7, reads DTGVSQNPRHKITKRGQNVTFRCDPISEHNRLYWYRQTLGQGPEFLTYFQNEAQLEKSRLLSDRFSAERPKGSFSTLEIQRTEQGDSAMYLCASSLAQVYEQYFGPGTRLTVT.

The V call is TRBV27, the J call TRBJ2-7, with D possibly called TRBD1 or TRBD2 (5 bases each). Per the germline V gene, CDR1 is MNHEY and CDR2 is SMNVEV (reference sequence). This CDR3 comprises 15 residues. Trimming removed 5 bases at V and 4 bases at J, with 18 bases between. DNA of the CDR3: TGTGCCAGCAGTATTACAGGACTGATCAATTACGAGCAGTACTTC. It encodes CASSITGLINYEQYF.

The gene calls are TRBV27 and TRBJ2-7, with 8 bases identical to TRBD2. The V gene end was trimmed by 7 bases and the J gene end by 0 bases; junction bases not matched to a gene: 8. CDR1 MNHEY and CDR2 SMNVEV come from the germline V gene (reference sequence). The CDR3 spans 15 residues. Here the CDR3 reads CASKPLAENSYEQYF. The CDR3 DNA sequence: TGTGCCAGCAAGCCACTAGCGGAAAACTCCTACGAGCAGTACTTC.

This sequence joins TRBV27 and TRBJ2-1; 7 positions agree with TRBD2. Losses at the gene ends were 1 base for V and 4 bases for J; bases not matched to a gene: 13. CDR1 MNHEY and CDR2 SMNVEV come from the germline V gene (reference sequence). This CDR3 has 18 residues. This CDR3 is CASSLLGSSGLIYNEQFF. CDR3 coding DNA: TGTGCCAGCAGTTTATTGGGGTCTAGCGGTCTTATTTACAATGAGCAGTTCTTC.

In regard to this clone: The same CDR3 arises from other DNA sequences in this sample as well. The rearrangement links TRBV30 to TRBJ2-7; TRBD1 matches 10 bases. The CDR3 is made up of 14 amino acids. The V segment lost 0 bases and the J segment 4 bases; nucleotides outside the gene matches: 3. Germline V gene lookup returns CDR1 GTSNPN and CDR2 SVGIG (reference sequence). The CDR3 loop is CAWSVGTGVYEQYF. The CDR3 DNA reads as TGTGCCTGGAGTGTAGGGACAGGGGTTTACGAGCAGTACTTC.

Points on this clone: One end of the junction fails to match germline, which may point to a read error. The chain employs TRBV7-3 and TRBJ1-1, with D possibly TRBD1 on 5 matching bases. CDR1 SGHTA and CDR2 FQGTGA come from the germline V gene. The CDR3 consists of 15 residues. DNA of the CDR3: TGTGCCAGCAGCATAACGGGGGGTGGAAGGACTGAAGCTTTCTTT. Its translation is CASSITGGGRTEAFF.

This sequence joins TRBV6-1 and TRBJ1-2; TRBD1 might be the D (5 bases). The CDR3 consists of 14 residues. Trimming left V 3 bases short and J 7 bases short, with 15 bases between. Germline CDR1 and CDR2: MNHNS and SASEGT. The chain's CDR3 is CASSDNTGGGGYTF. The CDR3 DNA follows: TGTGCCAGCAGTGACAACACCGGGGGAGGTGGCTACACCTTC.

This clone was detected only once. The chain employs TRBV5-5 and TRBJ1-2; maybe TRBD1 (5 bases). Germline V gene lookup returns CDR1 SGHKS and CDR2 YYEKEE (reference sequence). The length of the CDR3 is 16 residues. V dropped 0 bases and J dropped 2 bases, with 14 bases sitting between them. The CDR3 loop is CASSLALPGTNYGYTF. CDR3 coding DNA: TGTGCCAGCAGCTTGGCTTTGCCAGGGACGAACTATGGCTACACCTTC.

V gene TRBV5-1 combines with J gene TRBJ1-1; D remains unclear. V was pared by 4 bases and J by 1 base, with 14 bases between. The CDR3 runs 15 residues. Germline CDR1 SGHRS, CDR2 YFSETQ. CDR3 DNA: TGCGCCAGCAGCATAAGCCCCAGACAGAACACTGAAGCTTTCTTT. This translates into CASSISPRQNTEAFF.

V is TRBV27 and J is TRBJ1-4; a weak D match, TRBD1 (5 bases). CDR1 and CDR2 from the germline V gene are MNHEY and SMNVEV (reference sequence). V was shortened by 2 bases and J by 7 bases, with 8 bases between the two germline ends. The CDR3 extends over 13 amino acids. In DNA, the CDR3 is TGTGCCAGCAGTTTAGTGGGGACTGAAAAACTGTTTTTT. Translating gives CASSLVGTEKLFF. The variable domain in full, with the rest retrieved from reference TRBV27 and TRBJ1-4, is EAQVTQNPRYLITVTGKKLTVTCSQNMNHEYMSWYRQDPGLGLRQIYYSMNVEVTDKGDVPEGYKVSRKEKRNFPLILESPSPNQTSLYFCASSLVGTEKLFFGSGTQLSVL.

Turning to this clone: The same CDR3 can be traced to other DNA sequences in this sample. J is TRBJ1-1 and V is TRBV28; D is perhaps TRBD1 (5 bases). The length of the CDR3 is 15 residues. Trimming took off 3 bases at V and 0 bases at J, with 11 bases between the two ends. Germline CDR1 is MDHEN and CDR2 is SYDVKM. CDR3 sequence (DNA): TGTGCCAGCAGTTTCGGGGGACCCATGAACACTGAAGCTTTCTTT. Translated: CASSFGGPMNTEAFF.